This T cell receptor beta chain was captured in a study of siplizumab effects on memory and regulatory T cells. Per germline, CDR1 SGHRS and CDR2 YFSETQ. Trimming pared 0 bases from V and 1 base from J, leaving 4 bases between. The CDR3 is 13 residues long. This table comes from immunoSEQ multiplex PCR, and its TCRdb copy is limited to in-frame clones, with some not included. The sample lists roughly 70,000 clones, 93% seen once, with 4% to 5.5% in the top ten. The chain joins TRBV5-1 to TRBJ1-1, with unresolved D. This sequence originates from a human donor in good health. Specimen: CD8+ T cells sorted from blood. The CDR3 DNA is TGCGCCAGCAGCTTGGCCGGGAACACTGAAGCTTTCTTT. Amino acid sequence: CASSLAGNTEAFF.